The present entry profiles one T cell receptor (beta chain) with its context. Its antigen is unidentified. This sample is drawn from a study of T cell responses to AZD1222 COVID-19 vaccine. Looking at the study overall: Second-dose timings of about 4 or about 12 weeks were pooled. Study observations and caveats: After two AZD1222 doses, spike-specific TCR breadth and depth rose versus day 0. Of spike-specific TCRs, nearly half reportedly target regions left unmutated in variants. Females made up more of the donors, who were largely white British, and clonal diversity may have come out too low.

Assay: immunoSEQ multiplex PCR; the TCRdb copy retains only in-frame clones and omits some. The profile shows more than 75,000 clones, roughly nine tenths of them singletons. The J segment lost 0 bases and the V segment lost 6 bases, leaving 7 bases of the junction unmatched. The CDR3 sequence is 16 residues long. CDR1 is KGHSH and CDR2 is LQKENI in the germline V gene. V and J are TRBV18 and TRBJ1-2, with TRBD1 matching 10 bases. The receptor's source is an adult in good health. Specimen: peripheral blood, collected on day 0 of AZD1222 vaccination. CDR3 DNA: TGTGCCAGCTCGCTTTCGGGACAGGGGACTAACTATGGCTACACCTTC. Amino acids: CASSLSGQGTNYGYTF. The variable domain in full, with the rest retrieved from reference TRBV18 and TRBJ1-2, is NAGVMQNPRHLVRRRGQEARLRCSPMKGHSHVYWYRQLPEEGLKFMVYLQKENIIDESGMPKERFSAEFPKEGPSILRIQQVVRGDSAAYFCASSLSGQGTNYGYTFGSGTRLTVV.